Each of the 30 T cell receptor beta chains below was sequenced from the same sample in a study of blood T cell repertoires in COVID-19. Here immunoSEQ multiplex PCR was the method, and the copy in TCRdb shows in-frame clones only, minus some. The table shows roughly 150,000 clones, with around 80% occurring only once. The sample was peripheral blood. The receptor source for this set is a man in his fifties or sixties with acute or convalescent COVID-19.

Only a few counts were recorded for this clone. The chain has TRBV5-1 and TRBJ2-3, with D maybe TRBD1 (5 bases). The CDR3 has 13 residues. The germline V gene encodes CDR1 SGHRS and CDR2 YFSETQ. V was clipped by 5 bases and J by 3 bases, with 10 bases between them. The CDR3: CASSQGVTDTQYF. CDR3 nucleotides: TGCGCCAGCAGTCAAGGGGTGACAGATACGCAGTATTTT.

As for this clone: One end of the junction varies from germline; a read error may be responsible. The CDR3 is CASSPHEGQGMVF. DNA for the CDR3: TGTGCCAGCAGTCCTCATGAGGGACAGGGAATGGTGTTT. The chain combines TRBV6-5 with TRBJ1-1; 9 bases are a match to TRBD1. The CDR3 is 13 amino acids. Germline-derived CDR1 and CDR2 are MNHEY and SVGAGI.

This clone was counted once. Other nucleotide sequences in the sample specify the same CDR3. The rearrangement uses TRBV6-2 or TRBV6-3 and TRBJ2-7; 12 positions agree with TRBD2. CDR3 length: 15 residues. V gave up 6 bases and J gave up 0 bases; unmatched junction bases: 3. Germline V lookup: CDR1 MNHEY, CDR2 SVGEGT. The DNA for the CDR3 is TGTGCCAGCAGCTCGACTAGCGGGAGCTCCTACGAGCAGTACTTC. It yields the protein CASSSTSGSSYEQYF.

The rearrangement joins TRBV30 to TRBJ2-7, with TRBD1 matching over 11 bases. Germline V gene data show CDR1 as GTSNPN and CDR2 as SVGIG (reference sequence). Trimming at V came to 2 bases and at J to 6 bases, leaving 9 bases not matched to a gene. The CDR3 is made up of 15 amino acids. CDR3 in amino acids: CAWSIPGQGVTEQYF. Written as DNA, the CDR3 is TGTGCCTGGAGTATACCGGGACAGGGGGTCACCGAGCAGTACTTC.

The chain combines TRBV3-1 (or the pseudogene TRBV3-2) with TRBJ2-2; 10 bases match TRBD2. Trimming removed 0 bases from V and 6 bases from J; junction bases left unmatched: 13. This CDR3 comprises 19 residues. Germline lookup yields CDR1 LGHDT and CDR2 YNNKEL (reference sequence). The CDR3 here is CASSQDLGTSVRVSGELFF. The CDR3 nucleotides are TGTGCCAGCAGCCAAGACCTTGGGACTAGCGTCCGGGTTTCCGGGGAGCTGTTTTTT.

The chain links TRBV5-6 to TRBJ2-5; 9 bases agree with TRBD1. Germline CDR1 SGHDT, CDR2 YYEEEE. The CDR3 spans 19 residues. The junction had 20 bases not matched to a gene; V was cut back by 2 bases and J by 6 bases. In nucleotides, the CDR3 is TGTGCCAGCAGCTTTCTAATCTTGGGCCCGGGACAGGGTTTCAAGACCCAGTACTTC. It specifies CASSFLILGPGQGFKTQYF.

The rearrangement joins TRBV6-6 to TRBJ2-7; D gene ambiguous. The CDR3 sequence is 12 residues long. The V end lost 4 bases, the J end lost 2 bases, and 6 bases lay between the germline ends. Germline V gives CDR1 MNHNY, CDR2 SVGAGI (reference sequence). DNA for the CDR3: TGTGCCAGCAGTTCAGGCACCTACGAGCAGTACTTC. Amino acids: CASSSGTYEQYF.

This clone was observed a few times. In DNA form, the CDR3 reads TGTGCCAGTAGTATTGTAACAGGGGTGAGCAATCAGCCCCAGCATTTT. Its protein product is CASSIVTGVSNQPQHF. The chain links TRBV19 to TRBJ1-5, with 7 positions matching TRBD1. Germline lookup yields CDR1 LNHDA and CDR2 SQIVND (reference sequence). Trimming at V came to 3 bases and at J to 1 base, leaving 6 bases not matched to a gene. CDR3 size: 16 residues.

The sample holds a few counts of this clone. This chain joins TRBV11-2 and TRBJ1-2; D is ambiguous. This CDR3 is 15 amino acids long. Germline V gene lookup returns CDR1 SGHAT and CDR2 FQNNGV. Trimming removed 1 base from V and 5 bases from J, with 14 bases in between. CDR3 coding DNA: TGTGCCAGCAGCTTAGGGGAGCCATTACGTTATGGCTACACCTTC. As protein: CASSLGEPLRYGYTF.

This rearrangement joins TRBV7-2 to TRBJ2-1; 8 positions match TRBD2. The CDR3 loop spans 14 amino acids. Germline V lookup: CDR1 SGHTA, CDR2 FQGNSA. Losses at the gene ends were 3 bases for V and 7 bases for J; bases not matched to a gene: 5. The CDR3 DNA reads TGTGCCAGCAGCTTGGGGACTAGGGGGAATGAGCAGTTCTTC. Its protein product is CASSLGTRGNEQFF. Together with reference TRBV7-2 and TRBJ2-1, the CDR3 gives the full variable domain: GAGVSQSPSNKVTEKGKDVELRCDPISGHTALYWYRQSLGQGLEFLIYFQGNSAPDKSGLPSDRFSAERTGGSVSTLTIQRTQQEDSAVYLCASSLGTRGNEQFFGPGTRLTVL.

In nucleotides, the CDR3 is TGTGCCAGTAGCCCCACCCTACGGAGAACCTACGAGCAGTACTTC. Its translation: CASSPTLRRTYEQYF. The chain uses TRBV19 and TRBJ2-7; no definite D call. The length of the CDR3 is 15 residues. The V gene's germline CDR1 is LNHDA and CDR2 SQIVND (reference sequence). Trimming removed 6 bases from V and 2 bases from J, with 17 bases in between.

The chain joins TRBV6-4 to TRBJ1-3; weak D call: TRBD1 (5 bases). Germline V gene data show CDR1 as MRHNA and CDR2 as SNTAGT. Trimming cost V 9 bases and J 0 bases, with 9 bases left between them. The CDR3 has 13 amino acids. The DNA of the CDR3 is TGTGCCAGACAGACAGTCTCTGGAAACACCATATATTTT. Residues: CARQTVSGNTIYF.

The V gene is TRBV20-1, the J gene TRBJ2-1, with 7 bases identical to TRBD2. Trimming cost V 3 bases and J 7 bases; bases outside gene matches: 6. Per germline, CDR1 DFQATT and CDR2 SNEGSKA (reference sequence). The CDR3 contains 13 residues. The CDR3 protein is CSASGRGGNEQFF. As DNA, the CDR3 is TGCAGTGCTAGTGGGAGGGGCGGTAATGAGCAGTTCTTC.

V and J are TRBV5-1 and TRBJ1-2, with 10 bases that match TRBD1. Losses at the gene ends were 2 bases for V and 6 bases for J; bases not matched to a gene: 7. Germline V gene sequence: CDR1 SGHRS, CDR2 YFSETQ. There are 15 residues in the CDR3. CDR3: CASSLTQTGGHGYTF. CDR3 in DNA: TGCGCCAGCAGCTTAACACAGACAGGGGGCCATGGCTACACCTTC.

The chain recombines TRBV7-3 with TRBJ2-2; 11 nucleotides match TRBD2. The CDR3 has 18 amino acids. Germline V lookup: CDR1 SGHTA, CDR2 FQGTGA. The trim removed 1 base at V and 1 base at J, leaving 5 bases unmatched. The DNA for the CDR3 is TGTGCCAGCAGCTTAAAGGCTAGCGGGGGGCTGAACACCGGGGAGCTGTTTTTT. It yields the protein CASSLKASGGLNTGELFF.

This rearrangement joins TRBV19 to TRBJ2-4, with 9 bases lining up with TRBD1. The CDR3 is 18 residues long. From germline, CDR1 is LNHDA and CDR2 SQIVND (reference sequence). With V trimmed by 4 bases and J by 0 bases, 10 bases remained unmatched. Here the CDR3 reads CASSTGTGILLAKNIQYF. Here the CDR3 DNA reads TGTGCCAGTAGTACCGGGACAGGGATCCTGCTAGCCAAAAACATTCAGTACTTC.

This sequence joins TRBV5-4 and TRBJ1-4; 9 bases are a match to TRBD1. V lost 6 bases, J lost 6 bases, and 6 bases stayed unmatched. The CDR3 has 14 residues. Germline V gene lookup returns CDR1 SGHNT and CDR2 YYREEE (reference sequence). This CDR3 reads CASTSGTGHEKLFF. In DNA form, the CDR3 reads TGTGCCAGCACCTCCGGGACAGGGCATGAAAAACTGTTTTTT.

This chain uses TRBV10-3 with TRBJ2-1, with 14 bases matching TRBD2. Germline values: CDR1 ENHRY, CDR2 SYGVKD. The CDR3 extends over 13 amino acids. The V and J ends lost 8 bases and 8 bases, in that order; junction bases with no gene match: 2. CDR3 coding DNA: TGTGCCATCGGACTAGCGGGGGGTCATGAGCAGTTCTTC. Its translation is CAIGLAGGHEQFF.

The chain joins TRBV3-1 (or the pseudogene TRBV3-2) to TRBJ1-2, with TRBD1 matching over 11 bases. CDR1 is LGHDT and CDR2 is YNNKEL in the germline V gene (reference sequence). V lost 1 base, J lost 6 bases, and 4 bases stayed unmatched. This CDR3 is built from 15 residues. CDR3 coding DNA: TGTGCCAGCAGCCAAGGGAGGACAGGGGGCCATGGCTACACCTTC. Amino acid sequence: CASSQGRTGGHGYTF.

This chain connects TRBV5-1 to TRBJ2-5, with TRBD1 matching over 9 bases. CDR3 length: 16 residues. Germline V gives CDR1 SGHRS, CDR2 YFSETQ. After removal of 7 bases from V and 4 bases from J, the junction contained 14 bases not matched to a gene. The CDR3 DNA reads TGCGCCAGCGAAAATTTGGGACAGGGCGGCGGAGAGACCCAGTACTTC. Translating gives CASENLGQGGGETQYF.

The chain employs TRBV5-1 and TRBJ2-3; D is perhaps TRBD2 (6 bases). Germline values: CDR1 SGHRS, CDR2 YFSETQ. The CDR3 length is 16 residues. The ends were cut back, 3 bases at V and 5 bases at J, with 19 bases in the middle. CDR3 coding DNA: TGCGCCAGCAGCTCGGGGAGGACGGGGATCGGAGATACGCAGTATTTT. It encodes CASSSGRTGIGDTQYF.

This chain joins TRBV19 and TRBJ1-6, with a weak D call TRBD1 (5 bases). CDR1 is LNHDA, CDR2 SQIVND, per germline (reference sequence). Trimming stripped 3 bases from V and 8 bases from J, with 14 bases between. CDR3 length equals 15 residues. DNA for the CDR3: TGTGCCAGTAGTATGAGACCGGGACTTTATTCACCCCTCCACTTT. It yields the protein CASSMRPGLYSPLHF.

This sequence joins TRBV11-2 and TRBJ2-5; TRBD2 matches 8 bases. V gave up 5 bases and J gave up 2 bases; unmatched junction bases: 13. CDR3 length: 17 amino acids. Germline values: CDR1 SGHAT, CDR2 FQNNGV. In nucleotides, the CDR3 is TGTGCCAGCAGCCATCCTATAGGAGCGGGGGCGCAAGAGACCCAGTACTTC. Encoded protein: CASSHPIGAGAQETQYF.

V gene TRBV10-3 combines with J gene TRBJ1-3; D is possibly TRBD1 (5 bases). Trimming removed 4 bases from V and 7 bases from J, with 11 bases in between. Germline values: CDR1 ENHRY, CDR2 SYGVKD. This CDR3 is 13 amino acids long. The CDR3 here is CAISVHRGNTIYF. CDR3 nucleotide sequence: TGTGCCATCAGTGTTCATCGGGGGAACACCATATATTTT.

CDR3 loop: CASTARFEAFF. The DNA of the CDR3 is TGTGCCAGCACCGCCCGGTTTGAGGCTTTCTTT. The rearrangement links TRBV2 to TRBJ1-1; no clear D gene. The V end was cut by 7 bases, the J end by 11 bases, with 14 bases between. Germline CDR1 and CDR2: SNHLY and FYNNEI. This CDR3 is 11 amino acids long.

This chain links TRBV9 with TRBJ1-6; 7 bases match TRBD1. The J segment lost 6 bases and the V segment lost 4 bases, leaving 4 bases of the junction unmatched. The CDR3 has 14 residues. Germline values: CDR1 SGDLS, CDR2 YYNGEE. CDR3 bases: TGTGCCAGCAGCTCGGGGACAGTTAATTCACCCCTCCACTTT. This translates into CASSSGTVNSPLHF.

V usage is TRBV9 and J usage is TRBJ2-4, with D possibly TRBD2 on 5 matching bases. This CDR3 is 13 amino acids long. Germline V CDR1 and CDR2: SGDLS, YYNGEE. V gave up 3 bases and J gave up 8 bases, with 12 bases separating them. The CDR3, as DNA: TGTGCCAGCAGCGGCGGGTTCGGAGACATTCAGTACTTC. Protein sequence: CASSGGFGDIQYF.

The rearrangement uses TRBV5-5 and TRBJ2-1; 9 bases line up with TRBD1. CDR1 is SGHKS and CDR2 is YYEKEE in the germline V gene (reference sequence). There are 15 residues in the CDR3. V was clipped by 4 bases and J by 4 bases; unmatched bases: 6. DNA for the CDR3: TGTGCCAGCAGCGATCGCGGGACAGGGTACAATGAGCAGTTCTTC. Protein: CASSDRGTGYNEQFF.

The chain uses TRBV27 and TRBJ2-7; 8 bases align to TRBD2. The V and J ends lost 6 bases and 0 bases, in that order; junction bases with no gene match: 10. The CDR3 totals 16 residues. Per germline, CDR1 MNHEY and CDR2 SMNVEV (reference sequence). The CDR3 sequence is CASSPGLGSPSYEQYF. The CDR3 nucleotides read TGTGCCAGCAGCCCGGGACTAGGGAGCCCCTCCTACGAGCAGTACTTC.

A word on this clone: This specimen includes other DNA sequences encoding the same CDR3. This chain connects TRBV19 to TRBJ1-2; TRBD1 aligns across 9 bases. There are 14 residues in the CDR3. The trim removed 6 bases at V and 0 bases at J, leaving 2 bases unmatched. Germline lookup yields CDR1 LNHDA and CDR2 SQIVND (reference sequence). CDR3 sequence (DNA): TGTGCCAGTAGGGGGACAGGGTCTAACTATGGCTACACCTTC. Its protein product is CASRGTGSNYGYTF.